The subject of this entry is one T cell receptor (beta chain). The sample is drawn from a study of shared clonotypes between healthy human individuals. The wider study: CD8 memory received one plate per donor, CD8 naive two, CD4 memory three and CD4 naive three.

Generated by immunoSEQ multiplex PCR, the TCRdb table keeps only in-frame clones and is missing some. Here the sample spans around 700,000 clones, about 80% being singletons. This CDR3 comprises 15 residues. V lost 7 bases and J 2 bases, leaving 18 bases between the germline ends. Germline values: CDR1 MDHEN, CDR2 SYDVKM. The sample comprised memory CD4+ T cells sorted from blood. Specified subset: CD45RA-negative fraction. The chain uses TRBV28 and TRBJ2-7, with D perhaps matching TRBD1 or TRBD2 (5 bases each). This clonotype was sampled from a woman in her thirties in good health. The CDR3 nucleotides are TGTGCCAGCATTCCCCATCGGGGCAGCACCTACGAGCAGTACTTC. Translating it yields CASIPHRGSTYEQYF.